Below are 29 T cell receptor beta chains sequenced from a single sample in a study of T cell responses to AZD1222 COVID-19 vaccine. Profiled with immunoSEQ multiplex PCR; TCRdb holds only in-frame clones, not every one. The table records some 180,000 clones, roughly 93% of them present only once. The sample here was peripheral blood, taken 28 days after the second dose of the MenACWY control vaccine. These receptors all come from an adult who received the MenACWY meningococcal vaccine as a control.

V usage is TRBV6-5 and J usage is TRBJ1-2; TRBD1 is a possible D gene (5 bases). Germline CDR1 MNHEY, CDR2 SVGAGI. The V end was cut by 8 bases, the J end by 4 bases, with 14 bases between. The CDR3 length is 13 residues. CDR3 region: CASAGFGSYGYTF. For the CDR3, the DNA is TGTGCCAGCGCAGGGTTCGGGAGCTATGGCTACACCTTC.

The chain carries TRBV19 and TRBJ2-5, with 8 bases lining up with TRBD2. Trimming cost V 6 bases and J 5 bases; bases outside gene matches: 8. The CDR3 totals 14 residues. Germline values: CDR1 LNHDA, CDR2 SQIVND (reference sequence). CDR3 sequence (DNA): TGTGCCAGTAGCCCGGGGGGACTAGGGGAGACCCAGTACTTC. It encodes CASSPGGLGETQYF.

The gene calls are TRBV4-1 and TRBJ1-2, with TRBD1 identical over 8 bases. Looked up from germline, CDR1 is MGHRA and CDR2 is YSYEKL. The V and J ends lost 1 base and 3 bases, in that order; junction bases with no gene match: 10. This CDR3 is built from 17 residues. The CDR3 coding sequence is TGCGCCAGCAGCCAAGCAGAGACAGGGGCCTTTGACTATGGCTACACCTTC. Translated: CASSQAETGAFDYGYTF.

The CDR3 DNA sequence: TGTGCCAGCCGGGACAGGGGAATTTCTACGCAGTATTTT. Translating gives CASRDRGISTQYF. The rearrangement joins TRBV6-5 to TRBJ2-3; TRBD1 aligns across 10 bases. V lost 8 bases, J lost 8 bases, and 7 bases stayed unmatched. Germline CDR1 is MNHEY and CDR2 is SVGAGI. The CDR3 has 13 residues.

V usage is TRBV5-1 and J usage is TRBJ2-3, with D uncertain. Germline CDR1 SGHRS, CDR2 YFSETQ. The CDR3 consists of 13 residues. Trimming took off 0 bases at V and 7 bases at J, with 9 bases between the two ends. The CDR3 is CASSLGDGHTQYF. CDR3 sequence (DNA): TGCGCCAGCAGCTTGGGAGATGGACATACGCAGTATTTT.

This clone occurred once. The CDR3 DNA sequence: TGTGCCAGCACCGTGAGGAGGAACACTGAAGCTTTCTTT. Translated, it gives CASTVRRNTEAFF. The chain carries TRBV6-5 and TRBJ1-1; D call uncertain. Germline V CDR1 and CDR2: MNHEY, SVGAGI. This CDR3 comprises 13 residues. The ends were cut back, 7 bases at V and 1 base at J, with 10 bases in the middle.

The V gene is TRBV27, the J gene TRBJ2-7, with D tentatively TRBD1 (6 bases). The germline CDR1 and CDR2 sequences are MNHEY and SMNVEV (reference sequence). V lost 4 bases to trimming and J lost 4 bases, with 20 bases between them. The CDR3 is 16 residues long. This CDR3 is CASSSSAGVQEYEQYF. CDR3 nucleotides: TGTGCCAGCAGTTCCAGTGCAGGGGTACAGGAATACGAGCAGTACTTC.

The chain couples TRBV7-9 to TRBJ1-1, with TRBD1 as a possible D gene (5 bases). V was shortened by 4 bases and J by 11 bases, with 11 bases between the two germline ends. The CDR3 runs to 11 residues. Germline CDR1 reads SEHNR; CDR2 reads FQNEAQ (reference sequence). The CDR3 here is CASSSLGPAFF. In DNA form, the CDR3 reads TGTGCCAGCAGCTCCCTGGGGCCCGCTTTCTTT.

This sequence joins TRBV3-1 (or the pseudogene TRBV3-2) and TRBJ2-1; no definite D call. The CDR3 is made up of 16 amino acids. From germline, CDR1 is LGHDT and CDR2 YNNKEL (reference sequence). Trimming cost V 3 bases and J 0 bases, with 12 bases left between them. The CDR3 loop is CASSQGSRRSYNEQFF. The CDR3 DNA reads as TGTGCCAGCAGCCAGGGTTCCCGGCGCTCCTACAATGAGCAGTTCTTC.

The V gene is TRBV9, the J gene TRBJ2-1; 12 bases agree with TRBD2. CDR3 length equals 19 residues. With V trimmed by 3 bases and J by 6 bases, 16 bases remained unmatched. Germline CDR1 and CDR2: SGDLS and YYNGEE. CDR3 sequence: CASSGGGLAGGYNGNEQFF. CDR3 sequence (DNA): TGTGCCAGCAGCGGCGGAGGGCTAGCGGGGGGGTACAACGGCAATGAGCAGTTCTTC.

CDR3 residues: CASSFGTVRGNTIYF. The CDR3 DNA sequence: TGTGCCAGCAGTTTTGGTACAGTACGTGGAAACACCATATATTTT. The rearrangement uses TRBV28 and TRBJ1-3, with D unresolved. The germline V gene has CDR1 MDHEN and CDR2 SYDVKM. V was clipped by 3 bases and J by 3 bases, with 12 bases between them. CDR3 length: 15 amino acids.

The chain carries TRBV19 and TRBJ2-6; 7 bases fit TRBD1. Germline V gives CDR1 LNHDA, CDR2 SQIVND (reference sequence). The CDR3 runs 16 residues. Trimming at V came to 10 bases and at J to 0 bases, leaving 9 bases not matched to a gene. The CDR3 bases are TGTGCCACCCGTGAGGGGGCGATCTCTGGGGCCAACGTCCTGACTTTC. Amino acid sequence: CATREGAISGANVLTF.

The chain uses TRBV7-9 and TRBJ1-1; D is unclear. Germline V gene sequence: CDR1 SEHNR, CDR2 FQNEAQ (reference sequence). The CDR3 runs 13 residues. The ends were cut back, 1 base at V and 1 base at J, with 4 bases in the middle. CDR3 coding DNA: TGTGCCAGCAGCTTAGAGACGAACACTGAAGCTTTCTTT. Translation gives CASSLETNTEAFF.

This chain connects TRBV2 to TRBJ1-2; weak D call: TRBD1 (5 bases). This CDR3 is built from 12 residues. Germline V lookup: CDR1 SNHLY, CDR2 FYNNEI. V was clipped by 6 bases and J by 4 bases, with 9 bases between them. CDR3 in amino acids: CASSQGGYGYTF. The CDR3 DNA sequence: TGTGCCAGCAGCCAGGGCGGCTATGGCTACACCTTC.

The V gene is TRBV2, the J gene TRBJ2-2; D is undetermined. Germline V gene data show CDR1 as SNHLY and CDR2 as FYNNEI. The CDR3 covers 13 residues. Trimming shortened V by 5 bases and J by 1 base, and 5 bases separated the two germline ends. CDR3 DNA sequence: TGTGCCAGCAGTCAGAAGAACACCGGGGAGCTGTTTTTT. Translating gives CASSQKNTGELFF.

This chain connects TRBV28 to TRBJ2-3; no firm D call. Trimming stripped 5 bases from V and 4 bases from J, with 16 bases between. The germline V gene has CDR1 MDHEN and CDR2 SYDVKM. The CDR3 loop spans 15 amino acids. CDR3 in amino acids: CASSPMPSWADTQYF. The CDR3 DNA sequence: TGTGCCAGCAGTCCCATGCCCAGTTGGGCAGATACGCAGTATTTT.

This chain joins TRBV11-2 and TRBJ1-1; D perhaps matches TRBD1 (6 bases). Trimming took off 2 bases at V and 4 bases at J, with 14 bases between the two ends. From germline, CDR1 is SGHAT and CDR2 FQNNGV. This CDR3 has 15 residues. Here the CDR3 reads CASSLSTGSVTEAFF. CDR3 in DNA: TGTGCCAGCAGCTTAAGTACAGGGTCTGTCACTGAAGCTTTCTTT.

CDR3 DNA: TGCGCCAGCAGCCTGTCAGCAGGCCTAGCGGGGGGCGATGAGCAGTTCTTC. This sequence encodes CASSLSAGLAGGDEQFF. This rearrangement joins TRBV4-1 to TRBJ2-1; the match to TRBD2 covers 11 bases. Germline CDR1 is MGHRA and CDR2 is YSYEKL. Trimming took 4 bases from V and 8 from J; bases not matched to a gene: 13. This CDR3 has 17 residues.

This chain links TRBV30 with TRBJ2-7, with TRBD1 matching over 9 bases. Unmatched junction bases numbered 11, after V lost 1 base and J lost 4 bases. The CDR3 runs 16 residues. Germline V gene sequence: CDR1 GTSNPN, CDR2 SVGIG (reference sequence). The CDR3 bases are TGTGCCTGGAGTGGGGGGACAGGGAGGCCTGCTTACGAGCAGTACTTC. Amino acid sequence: CAWSGGTGRPAYEQYF.

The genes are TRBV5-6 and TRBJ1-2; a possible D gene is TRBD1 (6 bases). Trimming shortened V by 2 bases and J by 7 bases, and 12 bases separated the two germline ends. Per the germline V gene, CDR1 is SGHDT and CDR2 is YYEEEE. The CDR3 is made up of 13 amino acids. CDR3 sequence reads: CASSFSGAGGYTF. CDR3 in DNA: TGTGCCAGCAGCTTCTCGGGGGCCGGTGGCTACACCTTC. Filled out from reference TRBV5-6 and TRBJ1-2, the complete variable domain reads DAGVTQSPTHLIKTRGQQVTLRCSPKSGHDTVSWYQQALGQGPQFIFQYYEEEERQRGNFPDRFSGHQFPNYSSELNVNALLLGDSALYLCASSFSGAGGYTFGSGTRLTVV.

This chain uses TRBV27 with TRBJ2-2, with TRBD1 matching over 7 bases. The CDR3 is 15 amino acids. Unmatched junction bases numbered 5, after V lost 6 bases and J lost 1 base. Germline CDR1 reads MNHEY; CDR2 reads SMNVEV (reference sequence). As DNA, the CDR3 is TGTGCCAGCAGGCAACGACAGGGGAACACCGGGGAGCTGTTTTTT. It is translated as CASRQRQGNTGELFF.

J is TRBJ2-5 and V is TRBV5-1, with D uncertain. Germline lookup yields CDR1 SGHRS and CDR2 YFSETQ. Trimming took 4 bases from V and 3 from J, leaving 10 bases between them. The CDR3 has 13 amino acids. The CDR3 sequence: CASSASTKETQYF. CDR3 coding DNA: TGCGCCAGCAGCGCCAGTACCAAAGAGACCCAGTACTTC.

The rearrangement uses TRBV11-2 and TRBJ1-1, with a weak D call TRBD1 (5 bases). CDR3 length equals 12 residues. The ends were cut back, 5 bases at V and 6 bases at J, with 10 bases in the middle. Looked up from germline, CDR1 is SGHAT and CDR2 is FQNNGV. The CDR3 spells CASSPQQAEAFF. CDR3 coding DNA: TGTGCCAGCAGCCCCCAACAGGCTGAAGCTTTCTTT.

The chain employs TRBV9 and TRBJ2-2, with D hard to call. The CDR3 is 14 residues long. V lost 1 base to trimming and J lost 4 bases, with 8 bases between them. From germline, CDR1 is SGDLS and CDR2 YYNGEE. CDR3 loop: CASSVSRLTGELFF. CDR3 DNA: TGTGCCAGCAGCGTAAGCAGACTCACCGGGGAGCTGTTTTTT.

The CDR3 loop is CASSVGQGVDGNQPQHF. DNA of the CDR3: TGTGCCAGCAGCGTAGGACAGGGGGTGGACGGCAATCAGCCCCAGCATTTT. The V call is TRBV9, the J call TRBJ1-5; 9 bases match TRBD1. The germline CDR1 and CDR2 sequences are SGDLS and YYNGEE. The CDR3 covers 17 residues. After removal of 0 bases from V and 2 bases from J, the junction contained 6 bases not matched to a gene.

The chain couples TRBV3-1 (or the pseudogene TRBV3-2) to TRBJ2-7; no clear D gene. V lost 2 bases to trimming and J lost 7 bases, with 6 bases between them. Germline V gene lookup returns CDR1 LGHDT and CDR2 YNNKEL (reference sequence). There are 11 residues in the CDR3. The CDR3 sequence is CASSQLGEQYF. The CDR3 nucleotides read TGTGCCAGCAGCCAATTGGGGGAGCAGTACTTC.

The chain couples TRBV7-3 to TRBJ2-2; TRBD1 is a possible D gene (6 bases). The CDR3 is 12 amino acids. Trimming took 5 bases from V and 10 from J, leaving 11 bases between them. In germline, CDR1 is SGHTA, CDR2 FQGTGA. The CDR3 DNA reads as TGTGCCAGCAGCCTGGACAGCCCGGAGCTGTTTTTT. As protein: CASSLDSPELFF.

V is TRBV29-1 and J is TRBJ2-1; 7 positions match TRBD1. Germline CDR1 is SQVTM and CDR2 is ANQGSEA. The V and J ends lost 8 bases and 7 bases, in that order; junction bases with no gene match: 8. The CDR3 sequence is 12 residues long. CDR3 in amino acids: CSTDRARNEQFF. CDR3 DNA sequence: TGCAGCACCGACAGGGCGAGGAATGAGCAGTTCTTC.

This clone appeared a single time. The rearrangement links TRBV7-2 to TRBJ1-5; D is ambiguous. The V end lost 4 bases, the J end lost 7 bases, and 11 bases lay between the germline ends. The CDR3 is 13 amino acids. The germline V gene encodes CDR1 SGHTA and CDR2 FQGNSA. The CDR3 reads CASSSQVSQPQHF. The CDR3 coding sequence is TGTGCCAGCAGCTCCCAAGTATCGCAGCCCCAGCATTTT.